The TCR beta chain under discussion was sequenced for a study of T cell clones after liver transplantation. Study overall: TCRbeta sequencing after a pre-transplant mixed lymphocyte reaction identified graft-donor-reactive clones, later tracked in post-transplant blood. HCV positivity affected three of eight recipients; the rest lacked autoimmune or viral indications.

Study-level results: A larger donor-reactive than third-party decline suggested partial antigen-specific deletion. The donor-reactive repertoire was only partly measurable in a couple of subjects, lacking donor cells.

To note about this clone: What it binds is unknown.

The trim removed 3 bases at V and 5 bases at J, leaving 8 bases unmatched. Germline V gene lookup returns CDR1 MDHEN and CDR2 SYDVKM. The CDR3 covers 15 residues. TCRdb's copy holds only in-frame clones and misses some; the assay was immunoSEQ multiplex PCR. The sample carries about 7,400 clones, 80% recorded once. Sequences were derived from CD8+ T cells from blood, sampled before liver transplant. The chain recombines TRBV28 with TRBJ1-1; 8 nucleotides line up with TRBD1. The TCR comes from a human donor who received a liver transplant. CDR3 bases: TGTGCCAGCAGTTTGGACCGGACAGGGAGAACTGAAGCTTTCTTT. Amino acid sequence: CASSLDRTGRTEAFF.